These 28 T cell receptor beta chains came from one sample sequenced in a study of vaccination and CD4 T cells after COVID-19. Antigens of these TCRs are unknown. The Oncomine TCR Beta short-read assay sequenced DNA from cultured CD4+ T cells. One entry per CDR3 protein, called by TCRdb with MiXCR from the PCR reads. The table lists about 9,200 distinct CDR3 sequences, 30% to 35% of them singletons. Noted treatment: approximately 10-day PBMC culture with coronavirus spike peptide pools or control peptides (ViraFEST assay). Harvesting of the unexposed donor's CD4+ T cells predated the COVID-19 pandemic (2011-2018). Specimen: CD4+ T cells from blood, cultured in vitro. These receptors were obtained from a human donor in good health.

V usage is TRBV7-6 and J usage is TRBJ1-5; D possibly corresponds to TRBD1 (6 bases). V was trimmed by 5 bases and J by 4 bases, leaving 15 bases between them. The CDR3 spans 15 residues. Germline lookup yields CDR1 SGHVS and CDR2 FNYEAQ. Here the CDR3 reads CASSLQTGLNQPQHF. CDR3 DNA sequence: TGTGCCAGCAGCCTACAGACAGGACTTAATCAGCCCCAGCATTTT.

V usage is TRBV6-4 and J usage is TRBJ1-2, with 9 positions matching TRBD1. The CDR3 is 13 residues long. V dropped 2 bases and J dropped 7; count of bases not matched to a gene: 2. The germline V gene has CDR1 MRHNA and CDR2 SNTAGT. The CDR3 loop is CASSDGTGIGYTF. In nucleotides, the CDR3 is TGTGCCAGCAGTGACGGGACAGGGATTGGCTACACCTTC.

This clonotype was seen a few times. This chain uses TRBV19 with TRBJ1-1; tentatively, D is TRBD1 (6 bases). Trimming took 3 bases from V and 6 from J, leaving 11 bases between them. The CDR3 has 13 residues. Germline assignment: CDR1 LNHDA and CDR2 SQIVND (reference sequence). CDR3 region: CASSILDRPEAFF. For the CDR3, the DNA is TGTGCCAGTAGTATTTTGGACAGACCTGAAGCTTTCTTT.

The rearrangement links TRBV7-6 to TRBJ2-7; 8 positions agree with TRBD1. The CDR3 spans 15 residues. Trimming at V came to 3 bases and at J to 1 base, leaving 5 bases not matched to a gene. From germline, CDR1 is SGHVS and CDR2 FNYEAQ. The CDR3 DNA follows: TGTGCCAGCAGCTTTGACAGGGGTTATTCCTACGAGCAGTACTTC. Translated: CASSFDRGYSYEQYF.

This clonotype has just a few counts. J is TRBJ2-7 and V is TRBV6-1, with D possibly being TRBD1 (7 bases). The CDR3 runs to 13 residues. The V gene's germline CDR1 is MNHNS and CDR2 SASEGT. Trimming shortened V by 7 bases and J by 2 bases, and 12 bases separated the two germline ends. In DNA form, the CDR3 reads TGTGCCAGCATGGAGGGGGCAGCCTACGAGCAGTACTTC. Translated, it gives CASMEGAAYEQYF.

The chain combines TRBV5-1 with TRBJ2-2; D unclear. CDR3 size: 13 residues. V was shortened by 0 bases and J by 2 bases, with 2 bases between the two germline ends. The germline CDR1 and CDR2 sequences are SGHRS and YFSETQ. The CDR3 spells CASSLGNTGELFF. The CDR3 DNA reads TGCGCCAGCAGCTTGGGAAACACCGGGGAGCTGTTTTTT. The variable domain in full, completed from reference TRBV5-1 and TRBJ2-2, reads KAGVTQTPRYLIKTRGQQVTLSCSPISGHRSVSWYQQTPGQGLQFLFEYFSETQRNKGNFPGRFSGRQFSNSRSEMNVSTLELGDSALYLCASSLGNTGELFFGEGSRLTVL.

This clonotype was detected a few times. V usage is TRBV6-1 and J usage is TRBJ2-2, with unresolved D. CDR1 and CDR2 (germline): MNHNS, SASEGT. The CDR3 has 15 residues. The V gene lost 3 bases and the J gene lost 1 base, with 9 bases spanning the gap. The CDR3 sequence is CASSETDGNTGELFF. The CDR3 nucleotides read TGTGCCAGCAGTGAGACGGACGGGAACACCGGGGAGCTGTTTTTT.

This clonotype was seen a handful of times. This rearrangement joins TRBV11-2 to TRBJ2-5; 8 bases are a match to TRBD2. V trimming: 1 base; J trimming: 3 bases; junction bases outside the gene matches: 4. The CDR3 totals 15 residues. Germline lookup yields CDR1 SGHAT and CDR2 FQNNGV. CDR3 amino acids: CASSLGGRGEETQYF. The DNA for the CDR3 is TGTGCCAGCAGCTTAGGAGGGCGGGGGGAAGAGACCCAGTACTTC.

The chain employs TRBV7-3 and TRBJ2-1; 7 bases are shared with TRBD2. The length of the CDR3 is 16 residues. Germline values: CDR1 SGHTA, CDR2 FQGTGA. The J segment lost 0 bases and the V segment lost 6 bases, leaving 8 bases of the junction unmatched. Here the CDR3 reads CASSSASGDSYNEQFF. The CDR3, as DNA: TGTGCCAGCAGTTCGGCCAGCGGGGACTCCTACAATGAGCAGTTCTTC.

This clonotype showed up just a few times. The V call is TRBV20-1, the J call TRBJ1-4, with D possibly being TRBD1 (6 bases). The V end lost 0 bases, the J end lost 7 bases, and 15 bases lay between the germline ends. The CDR3 covers 15 residues. Germline V gene data show CDR1 as DFQATT and CDR2 as SNEGSKA (reference sequence). The CDR3 DNA sequence: TGCAGTGCTAGAGATATTCTACAGGGAGGTGAAAAACTGTTTTTT. As protein: CSARDILQGGEKLFF.

The gene calls are TRBV20-1 and TRBJ2-7, with a possible D match to TRBD2 (6 bases). The CDR3 loop spans 14 amino acids. Trimming stripped 0 bases from V and 3 bases from J, with 12 bases between. From germline, CDR1 is DFQATT and CDR2 SNEGSKA (reference sequence). The CDR3 region has the DNA TGCAGTGCTAGAGATTCGGGGGTTATCTACGAGCAGTACTTC. Protein: CSARDSGVIYEQYF.

This clonotype was observed a few times. The chain employs TRBV10-1 and TRBJ1-6, with no clear D. CDR1 WNHNN and CDR2 SYGVQD come from the germline V gene (reference sequence). Trimming removed 3 bases at V and 10 bases at J, with 10 bases between. The CDR3 runs to 13 residues. In DNA, the CDR3 is TGCGCCAGCAGTGAAACAGCCGGATCACCCCTCCACTTT. This gives the protein CASSETAGSPLHF.

This clonotype was seen more than once but under ten times. The CDR3 DNA is TGTGCCAGCAGCCCCGACAGGGGTGCGGGCTACACCTTC. This encodes CASSPDRGAGYTF. The chain employs TRBV7-2 and TRBJ1-2; 8 bases align to TRBD1. Germline trimming cut 5 bases from V and 8 bases from J; bases unmatched to any gene: 7. The germline V gene encodes CDR1 SGHTA and CDR2 FQGNSA. The CDR3 is made up of 13 amino acids.

The chain employs TRBV6-5 and TRBJ1-2; D remains ambiguous. Germline V gene data show CDR1 as MNHEY and CDR2 as SVGAGI. This CDR3 contains 15 residues. V was trimmed by 0 bases and J by 7 bases, leaving 15 bases between them. The CDR3 protein is CASSYSILSVFGYTF. In nucleotides, the CDR3 is TGTGCCAGCAGTTACTCGATATTATCAGTTTTTGGCTACACCTTC.

CDR3 region: CASSSASYNEQFF. The CDR3 DNA reads TGTGCCAGCAGCTCGGCGTCCTACAATGAGCAGTTCTTC. This chain joins TRBV7-3 and TRBJ2-1; D is unresolved. The ends were cut back, 4 bases at V and 1 base at J, with 5 bases in the middle. The CDR3 totals 13 residues. Germline CDR1 SGHTA, CDR2 FQGTGA.

By sample fraction, this clonotype is medium-sized. The gene calls are TRBV20-1 and TRBJ1-2; D might be TRBD1 (6 bases). Germline-derived CDR1 and CDR2 are DFQATT and SNEGSKA (reference sequence). The CDR3 is made up of 12 amino acids. The V end was cut by 5 bases, the J end by 3 bases, with 10 bases between. CDR3 nucleotides: TGCAGTGCTTCCCGGACAGACTATGGCTACACCTTC. Translation gives CSASRTDYGYTF.

This clonotype was observed a handful of times. The chain uses TRBV7-9 and TRBJ2-5, with no clear D. This CDR3 is built from 13 residues. Looked up from germline, CDR1 is SEHNR and CDR2 is FQNEAQ (reference sequence). V lost 8 bases and J 0 bases, leaving 10 bases between the germline ends. The CDR3 sequence is CASQVGNQETQYF. CDR3 sequence (DNA): TGTGCCAGCCAAGTTGGGAACCAAGAGACCCAGTACTTC.

V and J are TRBV20-1 and TRBJ2-3; D may correspond to TRBD1 or TRBD2 (5 bases each). V was trimmed by 5 bases and J by 1 base, leaving 13 bases between them. The germline V gene has CDR1 DFQATT and CDR2 SNEGSKA (reference sequence). The CDR3 has 14 amino acids. CDR3 region: CSAWDPRRTDTQYF. CDR3 DNA sequence: TGCAGTGCTTGGGACCCGAGACGCACAGATACGCAGTATTTT.

A word on this clonotype: An end of the junction differs from the germline gene, which may be a read error. The rearrangement uses TRBV7-2 and TRBJ2-1, with TRBD2 matching 9 bases. Germline V lookup: CDR1 SGHTA, CDR2 FQGNSA. The CDR3 runs to 13 residues. CDR3 protein: CASSLRGSGGGRF. Written as DNA, the CDR3 is TGTGCCAGCAGCTTAAGGGGTAGCGGGGGTGGGCGGTTC.

V usage is TRBV20-1 and J usage is TRBJ2-7; TRBD1 or TRBD2 may be the D gene (5 bases each). The CDR3 is made up of 12 amino acids. V was pared by 0 bases and J by 7 bases, with 10 bases between. Germline V gene lookup returns CDR1 DFQATT and CDR2 SNEGSKA (reference sequence). The CDR3 region is CSARDRDLEQYF. The DNA for the CDR3 is TGCAGTGCTAGAGACCGGGACCTAGAGCAGTACTTC.

The chain carries TRBV20-1 and TRBJ2-1; D call uncertain. This CDR3 has 15 amino acids. Germline V gene data show CDR1 as DFQATT and CDR2 as SNEGSKA (reference sequence). V was trimmed by 3 bases and J by 4 bases, leaving 16 bases between them. The DNA for the CDR3 is TGCAGTGCTAGCGGTCAGTTTAACCTATACAATGAGCAGTTCTTC. This translates into CSASGQFNLYNEQFF.

A few counts support this clonotype. The chain recombines TRBV12-3 or TRBV12-4 with TRBJ1-2, with D perhaps TRBD1 (5 bases). Between the trimmed V and J ends, which lost 6 bases and 0 bases, there was a span of 14 bases. The CDR3 contains 15 residues. The CDR3 reads CASRGGPGTNYGYTF. CDR3 nucleotides: TGTGCCAGCAGGGGGGGACCGGGAACTAACTATGGCTACACCTTC.

There are a few counts of this clonotype. The rearrangement uses TRBV6-5 and TRBJ1-1, with TRBD1 as a possible D gene (5 bases). Trimming cost V 2 bases and J 2 bases, with 12 bases left between them. Germline V gene sequence: CDR1 MNHEY, CDR2 SVGAGI. The CDR3 contains 15 residues. CDR3 bases: TGTGCCAGCAGTTACACAGGCAGGGCTAACACTGAAGCTTTCTTT. This encodes CASSYTGRANTEAFF.

This clonotype was counted between two and nine times. The CDR3 reads CSARDLGGYEQYF. CDR3 sequence (DNA): TGCAGTGCTAGAGATCTCGGGGGTTACGAGCAGTACTTC. The gene calls are TRBV20-1 and TRBJ2-7; D might be TRBD2 (6 bases). The CDR3 has 13 amino acids. CDR1 is DFQATT, CDR2 SNEGSKA, per germline (reference sequence). V dropped 0 bases and J dropped 4 bases, with 10 bases sitting between them.

V is TRBV6-1 and J is TRBJ1-1, with D maybe TRBD1 (5 bases). CDR1 is MNHNS and CDR2 is SASEGT in the germline V gene. Trimming removed 5 bases at V and 5 bases at J, with 9 bases between. The length of the CDR3 is 12 residues. CDR3 nucleotide sequence: TGTGCCAGCAGTCGCGACAGTACTGAAGCTTTCTTT. This translates into CASSRDSTEAFF.

Only a few counts were recorded for this clonotype. V gene TRBV6-1 combines with J gene TRBJ2-5, with TRBD1 as a possible D gene (6 bases). Trimming cost V 10 bases and J 1 base, with 19 bases left between them. The germline V gene encodes CDR1 MNHNS and CDR2 SASEGT. CDR3 length: 15 amino acids. The CDR3 nucleotides are TGTGCCACTCGAGCCTTCGGGACACTCCAAGAGACCCAGTACTTC. As protein: CATRAFGTLQETQYF.

This clonotype has more than one count but fewer than ten. The V and J genes are TRBV18 and TRBJ2-5, with D perhaps matching TRBD1 (6 bases). V was pared by 8 bases and J by 5 bases, with 12 bases between. Germline lookup yields CDR1 KGHSH and CDR2 LQKENI. This CDR3 contains 12 residues. This CDR3 is CASSPGQETQYF. The DNA of the CDR3 is TGTGCCAGCAGCCCCGGACAGGAGACCCAGTACTTC.

This clonotype was found a few times. The chain has TRBV5-1 and TRBJ2-3, with TRBD1 matching 8 bases. The germline V gene has CDR1 SGHRS and CDR2 YFSETQ. J gave up 5 bases and V 5 bases, and 7 bases lay outside the gene matches. This CDR3 spans 14 amino acids. The CDR3 DNA reads TGCGCCAGCAGATACGGAGGGACAGGAGATACGCAGTATTTT. Its translation: CASRYGGTGDTQYF.